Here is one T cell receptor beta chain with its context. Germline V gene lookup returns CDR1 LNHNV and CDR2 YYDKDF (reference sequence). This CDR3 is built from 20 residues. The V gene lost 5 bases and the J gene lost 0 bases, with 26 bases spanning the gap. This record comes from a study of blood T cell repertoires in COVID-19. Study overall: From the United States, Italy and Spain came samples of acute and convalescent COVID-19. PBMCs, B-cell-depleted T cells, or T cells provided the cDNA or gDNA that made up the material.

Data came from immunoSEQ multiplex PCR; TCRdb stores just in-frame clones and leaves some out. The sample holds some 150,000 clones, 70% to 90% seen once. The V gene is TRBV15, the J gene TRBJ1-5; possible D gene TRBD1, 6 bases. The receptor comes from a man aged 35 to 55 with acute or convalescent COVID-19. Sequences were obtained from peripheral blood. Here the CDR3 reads CATSAESAGTRYYSNQPQHF. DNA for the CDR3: TGTGCCACCAGCGCGGAATCGGCCGGGACACGCTATTATAGCAATCAGCCCCAGCATTTT. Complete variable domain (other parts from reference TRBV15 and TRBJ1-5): DAMVIQNPRYQVTQFGKPVTLSCSQTLNHNVMYWYQQKSSQAPKLLFHYYDKDFNNEADTPDNFQSRRPNTSFCFLDIRSPGLGDTAMYLCATSAESAGTRYYSNQPQHFGDGTRLSIL.